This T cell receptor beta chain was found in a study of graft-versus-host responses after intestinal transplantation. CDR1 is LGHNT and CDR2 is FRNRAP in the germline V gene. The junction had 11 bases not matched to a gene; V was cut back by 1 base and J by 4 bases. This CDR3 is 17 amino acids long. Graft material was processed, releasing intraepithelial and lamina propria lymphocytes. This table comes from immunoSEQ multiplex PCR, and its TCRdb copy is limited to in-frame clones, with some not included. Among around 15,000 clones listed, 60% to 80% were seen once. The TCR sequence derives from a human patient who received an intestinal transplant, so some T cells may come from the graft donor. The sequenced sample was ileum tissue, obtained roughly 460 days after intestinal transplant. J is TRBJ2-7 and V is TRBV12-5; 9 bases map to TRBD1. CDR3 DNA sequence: TGTGCTAGTGGTTTGGCCAAGCTGACAGGGGGTGCGTACGAGCAGTACTTC. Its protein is CASGLAKLTGGAYEQYF.